This TCR beta chain was retrieved from a study of T cell responses to AZD1222 COVID-19 vaccine. Study details: Whether given at about 4 or about 12 weeks, second doses were pooled. Findings and limits, study-wide: Donors were mostly white British, more females; clonal diversity possibly underestimated.

The CDR3 totals 16 residues. V shed 1 base and J 6 bases; nucleotides not matched to a gene: 5. Germline CDR1 is MNHNS and CDR2 is SASEGT. Produced via immunoSEQ multiplex PCR; TCRdb's table is partial and in-frame only. Of approximately 150,000 clones in the sample, 90% were seen once. On this clone: The antigen is undetermined.

The clonotype was recovered from an adult in good health. The input for sequencing was peripheral blood, taken on day 0 of AZD1222 vaccination. J is TRBJ2-3 and V is TRBV6-1; TRBD1 matches 12 bases. The CDR3 sequence is CASSEGGTGGIDTQYF. Here the CDR3 DNA reads TGTGCCAGCAGTGAAGGGGGGACAGGGGGCATCGATACGCAGTATTTT.